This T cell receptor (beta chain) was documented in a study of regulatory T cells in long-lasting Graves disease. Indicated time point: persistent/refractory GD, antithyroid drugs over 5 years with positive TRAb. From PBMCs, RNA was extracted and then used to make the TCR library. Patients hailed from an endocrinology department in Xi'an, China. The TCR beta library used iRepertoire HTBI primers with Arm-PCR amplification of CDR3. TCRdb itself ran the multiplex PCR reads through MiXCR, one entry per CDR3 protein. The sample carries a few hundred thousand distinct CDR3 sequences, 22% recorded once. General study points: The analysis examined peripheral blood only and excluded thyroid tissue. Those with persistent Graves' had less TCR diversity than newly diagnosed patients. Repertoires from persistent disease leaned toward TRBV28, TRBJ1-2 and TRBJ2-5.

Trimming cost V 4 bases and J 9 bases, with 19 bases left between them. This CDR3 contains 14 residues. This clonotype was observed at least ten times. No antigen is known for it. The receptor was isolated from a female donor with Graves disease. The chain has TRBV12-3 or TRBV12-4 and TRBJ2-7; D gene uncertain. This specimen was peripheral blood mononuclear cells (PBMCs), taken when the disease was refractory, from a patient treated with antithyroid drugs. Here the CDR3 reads CASSSSRTNHGQYF. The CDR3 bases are TGTGCCAGCAGTTCGTCCCGGACGAACCATGGGCAGTACTTC.